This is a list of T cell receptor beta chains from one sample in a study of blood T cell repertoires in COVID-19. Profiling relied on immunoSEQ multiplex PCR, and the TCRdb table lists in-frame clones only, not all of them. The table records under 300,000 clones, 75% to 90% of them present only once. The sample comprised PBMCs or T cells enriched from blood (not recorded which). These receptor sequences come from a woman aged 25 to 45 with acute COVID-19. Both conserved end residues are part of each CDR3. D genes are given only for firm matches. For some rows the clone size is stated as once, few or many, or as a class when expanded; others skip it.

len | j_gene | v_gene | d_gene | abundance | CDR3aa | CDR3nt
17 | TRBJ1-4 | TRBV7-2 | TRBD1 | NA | CASSSGWSGRGYEKLFF | TGTGCCAGCAGCTCCGGTTGGTCCGGCAGGGGGTATGAAAAACTGTTTTTT
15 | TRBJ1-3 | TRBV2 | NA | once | CASSVGVGSRNTIYF | TGTGCCAGCAGTGTTGGGGTAGGGAGCAGAAACACCATATATTTT
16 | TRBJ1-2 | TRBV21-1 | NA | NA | CASSPEGGGPFRLYTF | TGTGCCAGCAGCCCCGAAGGCGGGGGGCCGTTCCGGCTCTACACCTTC
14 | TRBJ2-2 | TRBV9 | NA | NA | CASSVVAKTGELFF | TGTGCCAGCAGCGTAGTAGCAAAAACCGGGGAGCTGTTTTTT
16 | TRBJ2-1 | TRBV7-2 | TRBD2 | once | CASSTRLTSGNNEQFF | TGTGCCAGCAGCACAAGACTGACTAGCGGCAACAATGAGCAGTTCTTC
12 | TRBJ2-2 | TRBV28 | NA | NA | CASSRGLGELFF | TGTGCCAGCAGCCGTGGGCTCGGGGAGCTGTTTTTT
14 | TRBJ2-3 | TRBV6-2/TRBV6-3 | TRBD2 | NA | CASSSGGATDTQYF | TGTGCCAGCAGTAGCGGGGGGGCCACAGATACGCAGTATTTT
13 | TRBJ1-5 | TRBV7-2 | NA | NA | CASSLSGNQPQHF | TGTGCCAGCAGCTTATCAGGAAATCAGCCCCAGCATTTT
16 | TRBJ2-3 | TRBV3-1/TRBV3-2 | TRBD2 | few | CASAPLAGGGTDTQYF | TGTGCCAGCGCCCCTCTAGCGGGGGGTGGGACAGATACGCAGTATTTT
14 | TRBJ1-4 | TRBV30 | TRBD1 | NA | CAWSVLKGQGKLFF | TGTGCCTGGAGTGTACTTAAGGGACAGGGGAAGCTGTTTTTT
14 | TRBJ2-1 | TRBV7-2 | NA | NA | CASIPRQYINEQFF | TGTGCCAGCATCCCCCGACAGTATATCAATGAGCAGTTCTTC
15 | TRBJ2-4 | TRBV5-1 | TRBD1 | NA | CASSGTGQGANIQYF | TGCGCCAGCAGCGGGACGGGACAGGGGGCGAACATTCAGTACTTC
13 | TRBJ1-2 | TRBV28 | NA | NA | CASSIQGNYGYTF | TGTGCCAGCAGTATCCAGGGGAACTATGGCTACACCTTC
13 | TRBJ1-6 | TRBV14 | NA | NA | CASSQVQNSPLHF | TGTGCCAGCAGCCAAGTCCAAAATTCACCCCTCCACTTT
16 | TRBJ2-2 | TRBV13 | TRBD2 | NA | CASRPSGRAPTGELFF | TGTGCCAGCAGACCGAGCGGGAGGGCCCCCACCGGGGAGCTGTTTTTT
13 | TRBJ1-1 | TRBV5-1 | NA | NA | CASSLNGETAAFF | TGCGCCAGCAGCTTAAACGGCGAGACAGCTGCTTTCTTT
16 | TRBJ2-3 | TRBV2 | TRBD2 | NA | CATATGTSGSTDTQYF | TGTGCCACCGCGACCGGGACTAGCGGCAGCACAGATACGCAGTATTTT
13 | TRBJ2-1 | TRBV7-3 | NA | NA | CASRVTRATEQFF | TGTGCCAGCAGGGTAACGAGGGCCACAGAGCAGTTCTTC
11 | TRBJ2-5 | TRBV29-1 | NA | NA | CSAGGPETQYF | TGCAGCGCCGGGGGACCAGAGACCCAGTACTTC
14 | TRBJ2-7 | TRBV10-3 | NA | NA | CAISEFGSVSEQYF | TGTGCCATCAGTGAGTTCGGGAGTGTCTCCGAGCAGTACTTC
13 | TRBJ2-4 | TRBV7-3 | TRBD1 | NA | CASSSNRGGIQYF | TGTGCCAGCAGCTCCAACAGGGGTGGCATTCAGTACTTC
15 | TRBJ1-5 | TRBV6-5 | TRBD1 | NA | CASTTGTGRNQPQHF | TGTGCCAGCACAACCGGGACAGGGCGAAATCAGCCCCAGCATTTT
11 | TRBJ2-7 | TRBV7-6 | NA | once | CASSFFGEQYF | TGTGCCAGCAGCTTCTTCGGCGAGCAGTACTTC
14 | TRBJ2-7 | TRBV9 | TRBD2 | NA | CASSVGLAGSEQYF | TGTGCCAGCAGCGTAGGACTAGCGGGTAGCGAGCAGTACTTC
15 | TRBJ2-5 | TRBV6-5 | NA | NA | CASSYSLSQGETQYF | TGTGCCAGCAGTTACTCCCTCTCCCAGGGGGAGACCCAGTACTTC
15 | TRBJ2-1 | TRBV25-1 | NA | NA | CASSDLAGLYNEQFF | TGTGCCAGCAGTGACTTGGCGGGATTATACAATGAGCAGTTCTTC
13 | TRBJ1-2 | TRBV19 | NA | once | CASTKHQDYGYTF | TGTGCCAGCACTAAGCACCAAGACTATGGCTACACCTTC
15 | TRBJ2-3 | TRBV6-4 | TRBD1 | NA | CASSEDRGHTDTQYF | TGTGCCAGCAGTGAGGACAGGGGGCACACAGATACGCAGTATTTT
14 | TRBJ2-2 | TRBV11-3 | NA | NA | CASSLDGGSRELFF | TGTGCCAGCAGCTTGGACGGCGGGTCGCGGGAGCTGTTTTTT
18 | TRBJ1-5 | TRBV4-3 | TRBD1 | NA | CASSQDVYRGPIYRPQHF | TGCGCCAGCAGCCAAGACGTTTACAGGGGCCCTATTTATCGGCCCCAGCATTTT
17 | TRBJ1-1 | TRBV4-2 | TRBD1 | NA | CASSQEPPDRGPHQAFF | TGTGCCAGCAGCCAAGAACCACCGGACAGGGGGCCACACCAAGCTTTCTTT
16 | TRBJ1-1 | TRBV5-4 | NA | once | CASSNYISGGVPEAFF | TGTGCCAGCAGCAACTACATATCGGGGGGCGTCCCTGAAGCTTTCTTT
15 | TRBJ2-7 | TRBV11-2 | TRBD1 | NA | CASSLTGVGSYEQYF | TGTGCCAGCAGCTTGACAGGGGTCGGGTCCTACGAGCAGTACTTC
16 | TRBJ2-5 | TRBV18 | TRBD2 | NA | CASSHLAGGLQETQYF | TGTGCCAGCTCACATCTAGCGGGAGGCCTCCAAGAGACCCAGTACTTC
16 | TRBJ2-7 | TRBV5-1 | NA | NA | CASSPGGGPFHYEQYF | TGCGCCAGCAGCCCTGGGGGGGGGCCGTTCCACTACGAGCAGTACTTC
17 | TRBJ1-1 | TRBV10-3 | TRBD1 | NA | CAISESKGDSRNTEAFF | TGTGCCATCAGTGAGTCTAAGGGGGACAGCCGGAACACTGAAGCTTTCTTT
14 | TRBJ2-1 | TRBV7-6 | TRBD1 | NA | CASSLGQGQGEQFF | TGTGCCAGCAGCTTAGGACAGGGTCAGGGTGAGCAGTTCTTC
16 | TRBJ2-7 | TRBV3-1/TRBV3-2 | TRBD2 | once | CASSQDELAASYEQYF | TGTGCCAGCAGCCAAGATGAACTAGCGGCTTCCTACGAGCAGTACTTC
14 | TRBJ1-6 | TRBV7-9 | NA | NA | CASSPRTLNSPLHF | TGTGCCAGCAGCCCCAGGACATTAAATTCACCCCTCCACTTT
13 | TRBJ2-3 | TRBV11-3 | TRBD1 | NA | CASSRDRADTQYF | TGTGCCAGCAGCCGTGACAGGGCAGATACGCAGTATTTT